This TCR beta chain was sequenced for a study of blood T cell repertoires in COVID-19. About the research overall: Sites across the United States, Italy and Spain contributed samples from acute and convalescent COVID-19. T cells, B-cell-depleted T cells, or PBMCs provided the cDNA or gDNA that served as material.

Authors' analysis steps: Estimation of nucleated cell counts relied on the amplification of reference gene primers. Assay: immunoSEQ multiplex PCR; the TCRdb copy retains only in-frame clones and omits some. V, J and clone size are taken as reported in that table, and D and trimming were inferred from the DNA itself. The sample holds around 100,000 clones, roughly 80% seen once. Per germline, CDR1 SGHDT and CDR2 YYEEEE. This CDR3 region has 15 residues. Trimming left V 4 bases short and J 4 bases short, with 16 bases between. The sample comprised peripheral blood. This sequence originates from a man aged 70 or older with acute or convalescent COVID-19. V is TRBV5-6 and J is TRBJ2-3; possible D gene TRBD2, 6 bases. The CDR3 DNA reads TGTGCCAGCAGCCCGCGGACGCGGGGTGCAGATACGCAGTATTTT. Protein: CASSPRTRGADTQYF.